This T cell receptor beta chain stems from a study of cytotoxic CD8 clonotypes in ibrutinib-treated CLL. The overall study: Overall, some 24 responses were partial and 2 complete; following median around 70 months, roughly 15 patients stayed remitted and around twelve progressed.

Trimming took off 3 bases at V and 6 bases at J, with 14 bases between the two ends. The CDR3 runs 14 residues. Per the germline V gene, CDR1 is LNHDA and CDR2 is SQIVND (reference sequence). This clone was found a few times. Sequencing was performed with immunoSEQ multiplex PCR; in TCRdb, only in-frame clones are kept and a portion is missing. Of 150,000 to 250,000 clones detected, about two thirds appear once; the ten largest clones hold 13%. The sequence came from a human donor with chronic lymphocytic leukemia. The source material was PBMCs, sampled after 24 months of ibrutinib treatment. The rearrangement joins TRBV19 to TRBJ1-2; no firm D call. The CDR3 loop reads CASSILPEVDGYTF. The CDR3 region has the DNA TGTGCCAGTAGTATTTTGCCAGAGGTCGATGGCTACACCTTC. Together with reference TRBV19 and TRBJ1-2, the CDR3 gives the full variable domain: DGGITQSPKYLFRKEGQNVTLSCEQNLNHDAMYWYRQDPGQGLRLIYYSQIVNDFQKGDIAEGYSVSREKKESFPLTVTSAQKNPTAFYLCASSILPEVDGYTFGSGTRLTVV.